Shown below are 2 T cell receptor beta chains from a single sample sequenced in a study of blood T cells in healthy people across ages. The second PCR ran about 6 to 12 cycles with a sample-barcoded 5' primer and J-beta primers. TCRdb fed the 5' RACE reads into MiXCR, producing one record per CDR3 protein. The repertoire consists of just under 750,000 distinct CDR3 sequences, with about a fifth occurring once and the leading ten covering 22%. The sample comprised blood. The receptors originated from a man aged 65-85 years in good health.

This chain connects TRBV7-9 to TRBJ2-7, with no clear D. The CDR3 covers 13 residues. V lost 1 base and J lost 5, with 9 bases in between. The germline V gene encodes CDR1 SEHNR and CDR2 FQNEAQ (reference sequence). CDR3 coding DNA: TGTGCCAGCAGCTTAGTTTCCTGGGACGAGCAGTACTTC. It encodes CASSLVSWDEQYF. The variable domain in full, with the rest retrieved from reference TRBV7-9 and TRBJ2-7, is DTGVSQNPRHKITKRGQNVTFRCDPISEHNRLYWYRQTLGQGPEFLTYFQNEAQLEKSRLLSDRFSAERPKGSFSTLEIQRTEQGDSAMYLCASSLVSWDEQYFGPGTRLTVT.

The chain carries TRBV12-3 or TRBV12-4 and TRBJ2-3, with no clear D. This CDR3 has 14 amino acids. The germline V and J ends were trimmed by 5 bases and 3 bases, with 12 bases remaining between them. The CDR3 loop reads CASSPVRRTDTQYF. The CDR3 DNA follows: TGTGCCAGCAGTCCAGTGCGGCGGACAGATACGCAGTATTTT.